This T cell receptor (beta chain) was obtained from a study of Ad26.COV2.S vaccination and SARS-CoV-2 variants. Study at large: Intramuscular Ad26.COV2.S doses were given once or twice, 56 days apart.

About this clone itself: Its specificity is unknown.

With 2 bases clipped from V and 5 bases from J, the junction kept 9 bases outside the gene matches. Germline assignment: CDR1 SGHTA and CDR2 FQGNSA. The CDR3 spans 15 residues. The treatment was: 15 to 20 received Ad26.COV2.S at low or high dose, single or two shots; five or six received placebo; per-sample allocation not given. Day 63 following the first vaccine or placebo injection was when the samples were taken. Repertoires were generated with immunoSEQ multiplex PCR, while TCRdb's copy carries only in-frame clones and drops some. This sample has around 450,000 clones, with about 90% found just once. Study-wide results and limits: After vaccination, substantial breadth of spike-specific CD8+ and CD4+ responses was reported.

The chain joins TRBV7-2 to TRBJ2-7, with 7 bases that match TRBD2. The TCR sequence derives from a person aged 18-65 years who received the Ad26.COV2.S COVID-19 vaccine or a placebo. The source material was peripheral blood, sampled in a trial of Ad26.COV2.S vaccine versus placebo. The CDR3 loop reads CASSLIGGRVHEQYF. CDR3 nucleotide sequence: TGTGCCAGCAGCTTAATAGGTGGGAGGGTCCACGAGCAGTACTTC.